Sequencing of this T cell receptor beta chain was carried out in a study of blood T cell repertoires in COVID-19. Looking at the study overall: The cDNA or gDNA used as material had been derived from T cells, B-cell-depleted T cells, or PBMCs.

In the original processing: The authors estimated nucleated cell counts from reference gene primer amplification. Method: immunoSEQ multiplex PCR; TCRdb's copy keeps in-frame clones and lacks some. V, J and clone size reflect that table, while D and trimming were determined from the DNA. Found here are about 350,000 clones, 88% of them singletons; the top ten hold 1%. Participants' reported clinical history set cohort assignment. The sample consisted of PBMCs or T cells enriched from blood (not recorded which). This sequence was found in a woman aged 30 to 39 who had been exposed to COVID-19.

The CDR3 region has the DNA TGTGCCAGCAGCTTGGCACTAGCGGAAGGGTGGAATGAGCAGTTCTTC. Translating gives CASSLALAEGWNEQFF. This chain links TRBV5-5 with TRBJ2-1; 8 positions match TRBD2. V lost 0 bases to trimming and J lost 7 bases; unmatched junction nucleotides: 9. There are 16 residues in the CDR3. Germline V gene lookup returns CDR1 SGHKS and CDR2 YYEKEE (reference sequence).